Shown below are 2 T cell receptor beta chains from a single sample sequenced in a study of blood T cell repertoires in COVID-19. Here immunoSEQ multiplex PCR was the method, and the copy in TCRdb shows in-frame clones only, minus some. Of some 87,000 clones in the sample, about 84% were seen once. The sequenced material came from peripheral blood. The receptors come from a man at least 80 years old with active or convalescent COVID-19.

The V call is TRBV11-2, the J call TRBJ2-7; TRBD1 aligns across 8 bases. There are 15 residues in the CDR3. Germline CDR1 is SGHAT and CDR2 is FQNNGV. V was pared by 1 base and J by 3 bases, with 5 bases of the junction left unmatched. The CDR3 DNA reads TGTGCCAGCAGCTTAGTCCCCGGGACAGGCTACGAGCAGTACTTC. Translated: CASSLVPGTGYEQYF. Full variable domain (outside the CDR3, taken from reference TRBV11-2 and TRBJ2-7): EAGVAQSPRYKIIEKRQSVAFWCNPISGHATLYWYQQILGQGPKLLIQFQNNGVVDDSQLPKDRFSAERLKGVDSTLKIQPAKLEDSAVYLCASSLVPGTGYEQYFGPGTRLTVT.

This clone was observed a few times. The chain combines TRBV6-5 with TRBJ1-1, with TRBD1 matching over 9 bases. The CDR3 contains 13 residues. Germline assignment: CDR1 MNHEY and CDR2 SVGAGI. V shed 6 bases, J shed 6 bases, and the junction held 5 bases outside the gene matches. This chain's CDR3 is CASRGTGRPEAFF. The CDR3 DNA sequence: TGTGCCAGCAGGGGGACAGGGCGGCCTGAAGCTTTCTTT.